This record concerns one T cell receptor beta chain sequence. Its antigen is currently unknown. The data stem from a study of T cell responses to AZD1222 COVID-19 vaccine. General study results and limits: Every sample of the repertoires postdated the peak T cell response.

TCRdb's table, derived via immunoSEQ multiplex PCR, lists solely in-frame clones and lacks some. The data contain 77,000 or so clones, about nine tenths of them singletons. This TCR was recovered from an adult in good health. Sequenced here: peripheral blood, sampled on day 0 of AZD1222 vaccination.

The CDR3 region has the DNA TGTGCCAGCAGCTCAACCGACAGGTTAGTCCAGGAGCAGTACTTC. Encoded protein: CASSSTDRLVQEQYF. The rearrangement uses TRBV7-9 and TRBJ2-7; D perhaps matches TRBD1 (6 bases). CDR1 and CDR2 (germline): SEHNR, FQNEAQ (reference sequence). The CDR3 totals 15 residues. Trimming cost V 4 bases and J 7 bases, with 20 bases left between them.